This T cell receptor (beta chain) was documented in a study of CD8 T cells in ankylosing spondylitis. General study results and limits: Earlier authors reported some of these motif variants in reactive arthritis synovial fluid and blood. What appeared characteristic of ankylosing spondylitis blood was a TCR beta motif of fewer than ten highly homologous variants.

There are 17 residues in the CDR3. Germline assignment: CDR1 SGHTA and CDR2 FQGNSA. Losses at the gene ends were 1 base for V and 5 bases for J; bases not matched to a gene: 8. Only a few counts were recorded for this clonotype. As yet, its antigen is unknown. Molecular-barcoded quantitative 5'-RACE produced these TCR beta libraries. TCRdb processed the 5' RACE reads anew with MiXCR; each CDR3 protein has one entry. In the table there are some 250,000 distinct CDR3 sequences, about 10% of which are singletons. Sequenced material: blood, either unsorted or a sorted T cell fraction (not recorded which). This TCR was recovered from a male donor with ankylosing spondylitis or in good health (not recorded which). This sequence joins TRBV7-2 and TRBJ2-5; TRBD2 matches 12 bases. For the CDR3, the DNA is TGTGCCAGCAGCTTAGGGGCTAGCGGGAGGGCCCACGAGACCCAGTACTTC. Amino acids: CASSLGASGRAHETQYF.